This TCR beta chain was identified in a study of shared clonotypes between healthy human individuals. Study-wide background: The study enrolled a couple of women and a few men aged 18 to 49.

The CDR3 has 19 amino acids. CDR1 ENHRY and CDR2 SYGVKD come from the germline V gene. J gave up 5 bases and V 6 bases, and 16 bases lay outside the gene matches. TCRdb's table, derived via immunoSEQ multiplex PCR, lists solely in-frame clones and lacks some. The repertoire holds around 2,000,000 clones, with over 85% as singletons. The origin of this receptor is a man aged 18 to 30 in good health. The chain links TRBV10-3 to TRBJ2-2; TRBD2 aligns across 12 bases. Sample: naive CD4+ T cells sorted from blood. Subset meaning: CD45RA+ positively selected. The CDR3 DNA sequence: TGTGCCATCAGCCCACTAGCGGGGGGCGCCAAAATCAAGACCGGGGAGCTGTTTTTT. It encodes CAISPLAGGAKIKTGELFF.